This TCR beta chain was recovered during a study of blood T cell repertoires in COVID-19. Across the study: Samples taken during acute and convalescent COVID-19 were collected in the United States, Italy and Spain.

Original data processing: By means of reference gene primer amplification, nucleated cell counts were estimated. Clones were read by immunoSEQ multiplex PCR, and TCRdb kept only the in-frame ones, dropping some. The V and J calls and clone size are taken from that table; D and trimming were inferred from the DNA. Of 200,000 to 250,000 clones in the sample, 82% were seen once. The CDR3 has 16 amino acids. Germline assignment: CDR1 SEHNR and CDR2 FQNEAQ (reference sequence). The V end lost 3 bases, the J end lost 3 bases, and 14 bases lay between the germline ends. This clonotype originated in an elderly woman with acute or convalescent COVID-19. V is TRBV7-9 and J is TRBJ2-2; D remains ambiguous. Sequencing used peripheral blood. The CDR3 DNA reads TGTGCCAGCAGCTTCGTCGTTAGTTATCACACCGGGGAGCTGTTTTTT. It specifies CASSFVVSYHTGELFF.